In this sample, the clone carrying this TCR beta chain turned up many times. The data were taken from a study of T cells in Graves' hyperthyroidism and ophthalmopathy. RNA transcripts yielded amplified TCR beta CDR3 regions. HTBI primers were the set used in a first-round RT-PCR of the TCR CDR3. TCRdb recomputed calls from the multiplex PCR reads with MiXCR, one row per CDR3 protein. Among about 420,000 distinct CDR3 sequences listed, 15% to 18% were seen once. The CDR3 contains 13 residues. V was shortened by 2 bases and J by 6 bases, with 9 bases between the two germline ends. CDR1 SGHTA and CDR2 FQGTGA come from the germline V gene.

The source of this sequence is a woman aged 18-29 years with Graves' hyperthyroidism. The chain uses TRBV7-3 and TRBJ2-3; D remains ambiguous. The sample consisted of blood. This CDR3 reads CASSLGELDTQYF. The CDR3 coding sequence is TGTGCCAGCAGCTTAGGCGAGTTGGATACGCAGTATTTT.